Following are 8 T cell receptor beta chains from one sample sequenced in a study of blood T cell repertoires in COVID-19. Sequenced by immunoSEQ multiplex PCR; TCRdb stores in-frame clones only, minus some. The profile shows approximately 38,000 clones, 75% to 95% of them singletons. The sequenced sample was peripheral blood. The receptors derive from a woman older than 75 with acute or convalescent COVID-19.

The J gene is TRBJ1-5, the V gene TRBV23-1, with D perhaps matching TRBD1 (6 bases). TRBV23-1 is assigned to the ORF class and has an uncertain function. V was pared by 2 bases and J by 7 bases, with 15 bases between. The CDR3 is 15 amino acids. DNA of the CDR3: TGCGCCAGCAGTCAAACCGACAGGTCCGGGCAGCCCCAGCATTTT. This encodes CASSQTDRSGQPQHF.

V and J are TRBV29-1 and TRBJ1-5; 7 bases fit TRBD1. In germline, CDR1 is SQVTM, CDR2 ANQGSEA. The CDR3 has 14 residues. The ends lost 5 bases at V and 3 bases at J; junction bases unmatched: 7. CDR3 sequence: CSVRTGDYNQPQHF. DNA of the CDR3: TGCAGCGTTAGAACAGGGGATTACAATCAGCCCCAGCATTTT.

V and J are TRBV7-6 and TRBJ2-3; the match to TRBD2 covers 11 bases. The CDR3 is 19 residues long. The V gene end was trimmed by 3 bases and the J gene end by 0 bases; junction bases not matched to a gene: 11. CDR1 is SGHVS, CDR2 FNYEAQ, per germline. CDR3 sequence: CASSLSLAGGLFSTDTQYF. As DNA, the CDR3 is TGTGCCAGCAGCTTGTCTCTAGCGGGGGGCCTTTTTAGCACAGATACGCAGTATTTT.

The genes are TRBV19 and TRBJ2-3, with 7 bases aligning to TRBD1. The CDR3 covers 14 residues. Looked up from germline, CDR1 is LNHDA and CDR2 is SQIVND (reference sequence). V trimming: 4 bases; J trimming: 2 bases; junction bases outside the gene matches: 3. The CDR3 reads CASSKGQPTDTQYF. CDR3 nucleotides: TGTGCCAGTAGTAAGGGACAGCCCACAGATACGCAGTATTTT.

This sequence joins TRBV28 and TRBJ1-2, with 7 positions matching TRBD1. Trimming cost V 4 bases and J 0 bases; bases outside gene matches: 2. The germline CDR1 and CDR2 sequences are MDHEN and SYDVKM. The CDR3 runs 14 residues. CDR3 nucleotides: TGTGCCAGCAGTTCAGGGGGTCCTAACTATGGCTACACCTTC. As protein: CASSSGGPNYGYTF.

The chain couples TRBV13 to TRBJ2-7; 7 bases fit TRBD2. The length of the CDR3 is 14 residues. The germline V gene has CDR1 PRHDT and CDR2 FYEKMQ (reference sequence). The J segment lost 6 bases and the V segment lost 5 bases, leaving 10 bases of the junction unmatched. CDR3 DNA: TGTGCCAGCAGCCAGACGGGAGGCACCCGCGAGCAGTACTTC. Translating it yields CASSQTGGTREQYF.

The CDR3 bases are TGTGCCAGCAGCAAACTACTTAGGACAGGCACCGATCTTTCCTACAATGAGCAGTTCTTC. It specifies CASSKLLRTGTDLSYNEQFF. This chain uses TRBV21-1 with TRBJ2-1; TRBD1 is the table's D call and was not checked against the DNA. TRBV21-1 is an annotated pseudogene. This CDR3 is 20 amino acids long.

CDR3 sequence reads: CASSLRAGSQPQHF. The DNA for the CDR3 is TGTGCCAGCAGCCTTAGGGCGGGAAGTCAGCCCCAGCATTTT. J is TRBJ1-5 and V is TRBV5-6; D gene ambiguous. The germline gives CDR1 SGHDT, CDR2 YYEEEE. This CDR3 is 14 amino acids long. V lost 4 bases and J 6 bases, leaving 14 bases between the germline ends.